This TCR beta chain was observed in a study of response to subunit inactivated influenza vaccine. This CDR3 is built from 14 residues. The V gene lost 2 bases and the J gene lost 5 bases, with 10 bases spanning the gap. From germline, CDR1 is SGHRS and CDR2 YFSETQ. This clonotype has a handful of counts. TCRdb redid the calling of the RT-PCR reads with MiXCR, one entry per CDR3 protein. The table records over 400,000 distinct CDR3 sequences, 10% to 15% of them present only once. The clonotype comes from a man aged 45-65 years who received an inactivated influenza vaccine. Sequencing was performed on PBMCs from blood, taken about 6 weeks after vaccination. This chain uses TRBV5-1 with TRBJ1-4; possible D gene TRBD1, 5 bases. The CDR3 bases are TGCGCCAGCAGCTTTAGGGGCGAGAATGAAAAACTGTTTTTT. Its translation: CASSFRGENEKLFF.